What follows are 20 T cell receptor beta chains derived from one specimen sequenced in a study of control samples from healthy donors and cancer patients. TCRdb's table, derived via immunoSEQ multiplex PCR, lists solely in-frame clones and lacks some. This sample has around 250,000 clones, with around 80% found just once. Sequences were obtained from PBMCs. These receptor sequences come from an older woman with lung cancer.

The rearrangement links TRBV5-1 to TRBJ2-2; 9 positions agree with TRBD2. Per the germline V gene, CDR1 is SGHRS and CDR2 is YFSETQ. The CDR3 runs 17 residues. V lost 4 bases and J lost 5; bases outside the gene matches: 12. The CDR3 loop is CASSISRGGAGTGELFF. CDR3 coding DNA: TGCGCCAGCAGCATATCTCGCGGGGGGGCCGGAACCGGGGAGCTGTTTTTT. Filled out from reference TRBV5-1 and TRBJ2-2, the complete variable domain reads KAGVTQTPRYLIKTRGQQVTLSCSPISGHRSVSWYQQTPGQGLQFLFEYFSETQRNKGNFPGRFSGRQFSNSRSEMNVSTLELGDSALYLCASSISRGGAGTGELFFGEGSRLTVL.

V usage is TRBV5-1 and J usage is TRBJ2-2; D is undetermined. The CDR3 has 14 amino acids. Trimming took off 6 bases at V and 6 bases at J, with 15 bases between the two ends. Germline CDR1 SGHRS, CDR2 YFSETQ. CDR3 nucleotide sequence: TGCGCCAGCAAGCCGATAATCTCCCCCGGGGAGCTGTTTTTT. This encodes CASKPIISPGELFF.

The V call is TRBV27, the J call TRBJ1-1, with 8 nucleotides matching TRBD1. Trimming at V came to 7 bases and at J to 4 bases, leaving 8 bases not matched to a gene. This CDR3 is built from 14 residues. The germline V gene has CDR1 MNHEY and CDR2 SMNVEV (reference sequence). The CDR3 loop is CASTRDRLATEAFF. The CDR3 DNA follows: TGTGCCAGCACCCGGGACAGGTTGGCCACTGAAGCTTTCTTT.

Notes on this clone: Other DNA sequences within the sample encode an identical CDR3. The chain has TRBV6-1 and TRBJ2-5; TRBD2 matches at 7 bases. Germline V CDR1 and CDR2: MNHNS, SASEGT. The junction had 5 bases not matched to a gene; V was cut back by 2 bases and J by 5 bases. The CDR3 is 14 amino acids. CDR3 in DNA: TGTGCCAGCAGTGAACGGGGAGGGTGGGAGACCCAGTACTTC. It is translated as CASSERGGWETQYF.

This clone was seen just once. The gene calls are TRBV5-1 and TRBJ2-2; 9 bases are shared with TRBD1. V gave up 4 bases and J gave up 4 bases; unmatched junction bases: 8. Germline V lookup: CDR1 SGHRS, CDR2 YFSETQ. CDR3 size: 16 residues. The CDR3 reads CASSITGGVVTGELFF. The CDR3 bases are TGCGCCAGCAGCATTACAGGGGGCGTTGTCACCGGGGAGCTGTTTTTT.

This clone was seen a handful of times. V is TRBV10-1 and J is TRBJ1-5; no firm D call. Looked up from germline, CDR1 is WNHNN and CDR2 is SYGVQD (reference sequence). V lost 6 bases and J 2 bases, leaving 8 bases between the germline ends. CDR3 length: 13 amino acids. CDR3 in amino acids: CASRRCGNQPQHF. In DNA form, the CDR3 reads TGCGCCAGCAGACGTTGTGGCAATCAGCCCCAGCATTTT.

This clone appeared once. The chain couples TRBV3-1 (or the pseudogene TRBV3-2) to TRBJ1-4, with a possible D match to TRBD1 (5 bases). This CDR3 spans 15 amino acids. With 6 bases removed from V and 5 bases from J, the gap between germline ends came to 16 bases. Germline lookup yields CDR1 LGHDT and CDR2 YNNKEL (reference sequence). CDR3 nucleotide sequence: TGTGCCAGCAGTCCCGGCGGGGCCAACAATGAAAAACTGTTTTTT. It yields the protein CASSPGGANNEKLFF.

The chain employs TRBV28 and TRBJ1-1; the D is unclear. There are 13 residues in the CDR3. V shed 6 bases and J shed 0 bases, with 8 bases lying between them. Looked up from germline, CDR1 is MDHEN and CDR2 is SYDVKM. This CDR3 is CASSSGLNTEAFF. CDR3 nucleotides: TGTGCCAGCAGCAGTGGGCTGAACACTGAAGCTTTCTTT.

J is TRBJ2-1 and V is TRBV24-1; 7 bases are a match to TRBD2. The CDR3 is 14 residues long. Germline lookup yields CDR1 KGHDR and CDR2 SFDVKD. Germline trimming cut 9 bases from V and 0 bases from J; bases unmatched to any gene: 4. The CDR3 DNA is TGTGCCACCGGGGGGGACTACTCCTACAATGAGCAGTTCTTC. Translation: CATGGDYSYNEQFF.

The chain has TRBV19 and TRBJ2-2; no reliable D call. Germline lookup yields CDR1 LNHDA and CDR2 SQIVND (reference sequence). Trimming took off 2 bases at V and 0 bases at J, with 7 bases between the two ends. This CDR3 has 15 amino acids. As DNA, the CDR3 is TGTGCCAGTAGTATATCGGCAGCGAACACCGGGGAGCTGTTTTTT. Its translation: CASSISAANTGELFF. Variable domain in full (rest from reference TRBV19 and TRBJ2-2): DGGITQSPKYLFRKEGQNVTLSCEQNLNHDAMYWYRQDPGQGLRLIYYSQIVNDFQKGDIAEGYSVSREKKESFPLTVTSAQKNPTAFYLCASSISAANTGELFFGEGSRLTVL.

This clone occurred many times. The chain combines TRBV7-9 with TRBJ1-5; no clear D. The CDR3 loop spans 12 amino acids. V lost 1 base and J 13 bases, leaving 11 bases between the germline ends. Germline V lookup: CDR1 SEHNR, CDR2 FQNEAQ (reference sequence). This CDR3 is CASSLDQSTQHF. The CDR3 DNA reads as TGTGCCAGCAGCTTAGACCAGAGTACACAGCATTTT.

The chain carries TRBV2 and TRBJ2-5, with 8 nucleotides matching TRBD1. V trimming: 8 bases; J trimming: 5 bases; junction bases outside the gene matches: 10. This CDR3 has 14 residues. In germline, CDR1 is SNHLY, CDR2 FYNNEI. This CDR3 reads CASGQKTGVETQYF. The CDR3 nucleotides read TGTGCCAGCGGCCAAAAGACAGGGGTGGAGACCCAGTACTTC.

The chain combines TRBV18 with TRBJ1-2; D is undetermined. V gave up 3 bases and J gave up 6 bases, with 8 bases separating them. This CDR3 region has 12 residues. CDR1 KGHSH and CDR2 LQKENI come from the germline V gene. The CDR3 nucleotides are TGTGCCAGCTCACCCACTCAGGATGGCTACACCTTC. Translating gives CASSPTQDGYTF.

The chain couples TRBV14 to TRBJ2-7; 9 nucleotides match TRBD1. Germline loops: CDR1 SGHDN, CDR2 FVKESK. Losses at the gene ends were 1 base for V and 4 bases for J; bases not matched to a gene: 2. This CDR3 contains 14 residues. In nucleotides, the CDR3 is TGTGCCAGCAGCCAAGGACAGGGGGGTTACGAGCAGTACTTC. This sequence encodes CASSQGQGGYEQYF.

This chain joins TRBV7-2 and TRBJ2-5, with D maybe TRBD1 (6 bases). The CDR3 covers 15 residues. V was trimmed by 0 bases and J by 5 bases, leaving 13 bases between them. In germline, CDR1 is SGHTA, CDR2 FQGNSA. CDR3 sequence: CASSLAGRGVETQYF. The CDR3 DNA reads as TGTGCCAGCAGCTTAGCGGGCAGGGGTGTGGAGACCCAGTACTTC.

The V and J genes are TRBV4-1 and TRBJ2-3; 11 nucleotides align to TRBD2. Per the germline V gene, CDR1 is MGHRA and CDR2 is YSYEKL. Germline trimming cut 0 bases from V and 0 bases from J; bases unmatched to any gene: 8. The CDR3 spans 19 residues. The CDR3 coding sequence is TGCGCCAGCAGCCAAGATGGGATTGGGACTAGCGGCAGCACAGATACGCAGTATTTT. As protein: CASSQDGIGTSGSTDTQYF.

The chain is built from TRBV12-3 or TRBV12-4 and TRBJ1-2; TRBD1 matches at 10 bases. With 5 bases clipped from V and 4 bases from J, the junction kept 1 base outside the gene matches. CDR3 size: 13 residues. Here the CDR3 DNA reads TGTGCCAGCAGTCGGACAGGGGGCTATGGCTACACCTTC. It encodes CASSRTGGYGYTF.

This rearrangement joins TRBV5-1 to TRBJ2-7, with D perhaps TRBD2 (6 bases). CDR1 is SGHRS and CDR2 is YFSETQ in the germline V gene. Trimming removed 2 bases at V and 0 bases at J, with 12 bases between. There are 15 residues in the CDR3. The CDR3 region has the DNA TGCGCCAGCAGCTTAGGGTCGGGGGACTCCTACGAGCAGTACTTC. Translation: CASSLGSGDSYEQYF.

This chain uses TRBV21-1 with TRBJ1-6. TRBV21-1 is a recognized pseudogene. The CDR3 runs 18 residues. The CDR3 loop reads CASSKARAIRDPNSPLHF. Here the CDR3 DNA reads TGTGCCAGCAGCAAAGCGCGCGCTATCCGGGACCCTAATTCACCCCTCCACTTT.

The CDR3 is CASRSRTSYTDTQYF. The CDR3 coding sequence is TGTGCCAGCAGAAGCCGGACAAGTTACACAGATACGCAGTATTTT. The J gene is TRBJ2-3, the V gene TRBV6-7, with a possible D match to TRBD1 (5 bases). TRBV6-7 is known as an ORF, though its function is uncertain. The length of the CDR3 is 15 residues. Trimming pared 6 bases from V and 2 bases from J, leaving 15 bases between.